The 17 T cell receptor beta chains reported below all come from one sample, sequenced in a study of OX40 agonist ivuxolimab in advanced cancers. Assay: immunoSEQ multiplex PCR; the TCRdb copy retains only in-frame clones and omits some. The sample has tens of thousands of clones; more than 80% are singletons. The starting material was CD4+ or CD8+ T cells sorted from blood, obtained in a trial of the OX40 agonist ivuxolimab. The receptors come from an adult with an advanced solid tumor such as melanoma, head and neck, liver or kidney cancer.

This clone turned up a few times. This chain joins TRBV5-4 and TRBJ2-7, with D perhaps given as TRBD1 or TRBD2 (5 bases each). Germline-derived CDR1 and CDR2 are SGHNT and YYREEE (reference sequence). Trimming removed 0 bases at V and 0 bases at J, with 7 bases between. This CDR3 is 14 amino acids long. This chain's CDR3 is CASSLGGSSYEQYF. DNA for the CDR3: TGTGCCAGCAGCTTGGGGGGGAGCTCCTACGAGCAGTACTTC.

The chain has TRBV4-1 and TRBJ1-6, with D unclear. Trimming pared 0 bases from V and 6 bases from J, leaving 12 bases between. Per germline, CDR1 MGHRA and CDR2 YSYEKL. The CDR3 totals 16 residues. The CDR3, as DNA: TGCGCCAGCAGCCAAGATCAGGCTGTAAGTAATTCACCCCTCCACTTT. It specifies CASSQDQAVSNSPLHF.

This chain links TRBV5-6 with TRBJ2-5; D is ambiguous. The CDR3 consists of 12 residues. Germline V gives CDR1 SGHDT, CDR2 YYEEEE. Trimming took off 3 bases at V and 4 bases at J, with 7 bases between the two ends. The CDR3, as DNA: TGTGCCAGCAGCTGGACGGGAGAGACCCAGTACTTC. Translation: CASSWTGETQYF.

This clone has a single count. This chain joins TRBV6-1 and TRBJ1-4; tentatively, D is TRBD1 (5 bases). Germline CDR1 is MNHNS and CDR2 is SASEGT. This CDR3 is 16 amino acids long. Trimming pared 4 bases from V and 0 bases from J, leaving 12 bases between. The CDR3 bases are TGTGCCAGCAGTGTAGACAGACTCGCAACTAATGAAAAACTGTTTTTT. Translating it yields CASSVDRLATNEKLFF.

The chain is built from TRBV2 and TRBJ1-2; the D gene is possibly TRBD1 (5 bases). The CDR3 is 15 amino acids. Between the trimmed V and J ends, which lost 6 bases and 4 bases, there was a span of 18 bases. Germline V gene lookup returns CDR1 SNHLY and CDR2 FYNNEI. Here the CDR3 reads CASRSGSGRLYGYTF. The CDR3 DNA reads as TGTGCCAGCAGGAGTGGGTCAGGGAGGCTCTATGGCTACACCTTC.

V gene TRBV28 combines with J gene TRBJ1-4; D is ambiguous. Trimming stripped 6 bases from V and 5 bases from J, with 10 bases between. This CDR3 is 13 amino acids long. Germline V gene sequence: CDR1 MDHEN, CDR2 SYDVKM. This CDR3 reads CASSRPRNEKLFF. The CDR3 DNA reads TGTGCCAGCAGCCGCCCCCGGAATGAAAAACTGTTTTTT.

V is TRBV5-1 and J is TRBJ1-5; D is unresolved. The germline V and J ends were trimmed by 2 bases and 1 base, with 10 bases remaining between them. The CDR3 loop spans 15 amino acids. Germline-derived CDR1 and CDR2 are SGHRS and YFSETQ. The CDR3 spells CASSLGGLSNQPQHF. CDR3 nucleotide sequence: TGCGCCAGCAGCTTAGGAGGGTTGAGCAATCAGCCCCAGCATTTT.

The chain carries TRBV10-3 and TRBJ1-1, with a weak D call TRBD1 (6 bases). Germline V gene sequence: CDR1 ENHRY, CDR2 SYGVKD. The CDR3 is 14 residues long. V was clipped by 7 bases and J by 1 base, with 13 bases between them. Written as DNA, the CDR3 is TGTGCCATCAAGAACCCACAGGGGAACACTGAAGCTTTCTTT. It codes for CAIKNPQGNTEAFF.

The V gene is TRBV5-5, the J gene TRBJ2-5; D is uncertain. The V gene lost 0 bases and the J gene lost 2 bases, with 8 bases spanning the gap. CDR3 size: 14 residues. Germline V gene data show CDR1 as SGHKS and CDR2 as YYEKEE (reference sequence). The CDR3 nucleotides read TGTGCCAGCAGCTTGGTTCCGGATCAAGAGACCCAGTACTTC. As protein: CASSLVPDQETQYF.

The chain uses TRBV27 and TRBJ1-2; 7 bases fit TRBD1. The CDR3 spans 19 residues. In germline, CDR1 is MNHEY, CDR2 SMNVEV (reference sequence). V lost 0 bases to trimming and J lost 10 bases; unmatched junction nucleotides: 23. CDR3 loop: CASSLSRGDREGNPTFYTF. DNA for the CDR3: TGTGCCAGCAGTTTATCGAGGGGCGACAGGGAGGGAAATCCCACCTTCTACACCTTC.

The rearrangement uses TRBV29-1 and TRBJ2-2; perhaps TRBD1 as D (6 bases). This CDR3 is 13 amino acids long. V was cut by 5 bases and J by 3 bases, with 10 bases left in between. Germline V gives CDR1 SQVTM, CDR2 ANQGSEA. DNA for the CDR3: TGCAGCGTTAAAGGGGGAGACACCGGGGAGCTGTTTTTT. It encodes CSVKGGDTGELFF.

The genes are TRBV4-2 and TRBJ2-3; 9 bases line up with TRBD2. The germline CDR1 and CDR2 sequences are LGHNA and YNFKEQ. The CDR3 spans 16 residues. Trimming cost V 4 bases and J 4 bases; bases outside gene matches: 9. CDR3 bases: TGTGCCAGCAGCCCTCTTAGGGCGGGGGGGCCAGATACGCAGTATTTT. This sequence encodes CASSPLRAGGPDTQYF.

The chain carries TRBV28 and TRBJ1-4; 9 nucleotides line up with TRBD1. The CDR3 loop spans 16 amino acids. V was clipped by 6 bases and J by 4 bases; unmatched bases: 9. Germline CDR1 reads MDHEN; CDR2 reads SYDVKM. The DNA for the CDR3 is TGTGCCAGCAGATCGGGACAGGGCAATGGTAATGAAAAACTGTTTTTT. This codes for CASRSGQGNGNEKLFF.

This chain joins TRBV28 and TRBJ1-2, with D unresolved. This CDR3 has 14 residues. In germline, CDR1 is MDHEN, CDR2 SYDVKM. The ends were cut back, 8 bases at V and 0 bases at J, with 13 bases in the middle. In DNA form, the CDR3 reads TGTGCCAGCTATCTCTCGGATACTAACTATGGCTACACCTTC. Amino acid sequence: CASYLSDTNYGYTF.

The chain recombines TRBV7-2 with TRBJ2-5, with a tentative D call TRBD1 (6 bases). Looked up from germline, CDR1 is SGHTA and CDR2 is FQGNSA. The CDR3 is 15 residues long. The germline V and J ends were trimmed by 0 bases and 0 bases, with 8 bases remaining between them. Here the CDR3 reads CASSLAGANQETQYF. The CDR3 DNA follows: TGTGCCAGCAGCTTAGCGGGGGCAAACCAAGAGACCCAGTACTTC.

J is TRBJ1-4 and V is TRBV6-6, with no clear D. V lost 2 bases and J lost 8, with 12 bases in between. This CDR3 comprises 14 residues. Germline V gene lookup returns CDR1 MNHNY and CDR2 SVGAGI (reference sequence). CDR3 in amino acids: CASSYGRVGEKLFF. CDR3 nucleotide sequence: TGTGCCAGCAGTTACGGAAGGGTTGGCGAAAAACTGTTTTTT.

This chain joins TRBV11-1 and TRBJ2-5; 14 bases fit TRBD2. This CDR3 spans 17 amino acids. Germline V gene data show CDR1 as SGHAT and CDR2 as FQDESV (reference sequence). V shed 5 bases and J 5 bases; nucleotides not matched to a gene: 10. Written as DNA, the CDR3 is TGTGCCAGCAGCCCAGGGACTAGCGGGGGAGCGCGGGAGACCCAGTACTTC. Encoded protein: CASSPGTSGGARETQYF.